The clone carrying this T cell receptor beta chain has a single count. Antigen: not known. This record comes from a study of radiotherapy plus CTLA-4 blockade in lung cancer. Study-wide points: Researchers report tumor-derived TCR clones expanding in blood after radiotherapy plus ipilimumab.

The method was immunoSEQ multiplex PCR; TCRdb's version includes in-frame clones alone and lacks a portion of them. The sample holds approximately 80,000 clones; roughly 69% are singletons and the top ten take approximately 10%. The CDR3 is 15 residues long. Germline values: CDR1 WSHSY, CDR2 SAAADI. V dropped 6 bases and J dropped 2; count of bases not matched to a gene: 7. Focal radiation plus CTLA-4 blockade with ipilimumab was given to patients with chemo-refractory metastatic non-small-cell lung cancer. This chain connects TRBV10-2 to TRBJ2-7; 10 bases match TRBD2. The receptor comes from a human donor with non-small cell lung cancer whose response to radiotherapy plus ipilimumab could not be evaluated. Sequencing was performed on peripheral blood, taken from a patient treated with radiotherapy plus ipilimumab. The CDR3 nucleotides are TGCGCCAGCAGACCTACCCTAGCGGGGGCCTACGAGCAGTACTTC. It yields the protein CASRPTLAGAYEQYF.